A single sample gave rise to the 5 T cell receptor beta chains below, sequenced in a study of vaccination and CD4 T cells after COVID-19. An Oncomine TCR Beta short-read assay was used to sequence the DNA from cultured CD4+ T cells. In TCRdb, the PCR reads were re-called with MiXCR into one record per CDR3 protein. The repertoire holds around 13,000 distinct CDR3 sequences, with about 46% as singletons. Treatment: roughly 11-day PBMC culture with coronavirus spike peptide pools or control peptides (ViraFEST assay). These TCRs are of unknown antigen specificity. Sequences were obtained from CD4+ T cells from blood, cultured in vitro. All receptors come from a human donor who had recovered from COVID-19.

This clonotype was recorded only once. The gene calls are TRBV19 and TRBJ2-3; D remains ambiguous. V was trimmed by 2 bases and J by 2 bases, leaving 11 bases between them. Germline values: CDR1 LNHDA, CDR2 SQIVND (reference sequence). This CDR3 comprises 15 residues. The CDR3 region is CASSIWGRATDTQYF. As DNA, the CDR3 is TGTGCCAGTAGTATATGGGGTCGGGCCACAGATACGCAGTATTTT. Combining the CDR3 with reference TRBV19 and TRBJ2-3 gives the whole variable domain DGGITQSPKYLFRKEGQNVTLSCEQNLNHDAMYWYRQDPGQGLRLIYYSQIVNDFQKGDIAEGYSVSREKKESFPLTVTSAQKNPTAFYLCASSIWGRATDTQYFGPGTRLTVL.

V gene TRBV7-2 combines with J gene TRBJ1-1; 8 nucleotides agree with TRBD1. With 5 bases clipped from V and 1 base from J, the junction kept 6 bases outside the gene matches. Germline CDR1 reads SGHTA; CDR2 reads FQGNSA. This CDR3 region has 15 residues. CDR3 residues: CASSIQGVRNTEAFF. DNA of the CDR3: TGTGCCAGCAGCATACAGGGGGTGAGGAACACTGAAGCTTTCTTT.

The chain recombines TRBV30 with TRBJ2-6, with D unresolved. V lost 2 bases, J lost 2 bases, and 7 bases lay in between. The germline V gene encodes CDR1 GTSNPN and CDR2 SVGIG (reference sequence). CDR3 length equals 14 residues. The CDR3 nucleotides are TGTGCCTGGAGTTCGACGGCTGGGGCCAACGTCCTGACTTTC. Amino acids: CAWSSTAGANVLTF.

This clonotype was detected only a few times. This sequence joins TRBV19 and TRBJ1-6; possible D gene TRBD1, 6 bases. The V gene lost 3 bases and the J gene lost 6 bases, with 12 bases spanning the gap. CDR3 length: 15 amino acids. Per germline, CDR1 LNHDA and CDR2 SQIVND (reference sequence). CDR3 nucleotide sequence: TGTGCCAGTAGTATGAACAGGGAGGGTAATTCACCCCTCCACTTT. The encoded protein is CASSMNREGNSPLHF.

The chain couples TRBV7-2 to TRBJ1-5; D is ambiguous. Trimming cost V 2 bases and J 5 bases, with 10 bases left between them. This CDR3 comprises 14 residues. CDR1 is SGHTA and CDR2 is FQGNSA in the germline V gene. The CDR3 DNA follows: TGTGCCAGCAGCTTACAAGCCGGAGATCAGCCCCAGCATTTT. It codes for CASSLQAGDQPQHF.